Below are 3 T cell receptor beta chains sequenced from a single sample in a study of OX40 agonist ivuxolimab in advanced cancers. Here immunoSEQ multiplex PCR was the method, and the copy in TCRdb shows in-frame clones only, minus some. The table records approximately 100,000 clones, about 90% of them present only once. The source was CD4+ or CD8+ T cells sorted from blood, collected in a trial of the OX40 agonist ivuxolimab. The receptors shown here come from an adult with an advanced solid tumor such as melanoma, head and neck, liver or kidney cancer.

Only one count was recorded for this clone. The J gene is TRBJ1-2, the V gene TRBV29-1, with 9 positions matching TRBD1. The length of the CDR3 is 12 residues. The junction had 2 bases not matched to a gene; V was cut back by 4 bases and J by 5 bases. From germline, CDR1 is SQVTM and CDR2 ANQGSEA. CDR3 coding DNA: TGCAGCGTTGGGGACAGGGAGTATGGCTACACCTTC. Amino acid sequence: CSVGDREYGYTF.

The genes are TRBV11-2 and TRBJ2-5; 7 positions agree with TRBD2. Per germline, CDR1 SGHAT and CDR2 FQNNGV. V was pared by 5 bases and J by 2 bases, with 2 bases of the junction left unmatched. The CDR3 runs to 13 residues. The CDR3 is CASSLAVQETQYF. Written as DNA, the CDR3 is TGTGCCAGCAGCCTAGCGGTTCAAGAGACCCAGTACTTC.

The V gene is TRBV7-2, the J gene TRBJ1-2; TRBD1 matches 9 bases. CDR1 and CDR2 (germline): SGHTA, FQGNSA. The CDR3 is 14 amino acids. V lost 3 bases to trimming and J lost 7 bases; unmatched junction nucleotides: 6. The CDR3 protein is CASSFTGQGRGYTF. CDR3 nucleotides: TGTGCCAGCAGCTTTACGGGACAGGGCCGTGGCTACACCTTC.